This TCR beta chain came from a study of regulatory T cells in long-lasting Graves disease (dated by TCRdb to the early 2020s). Background on the whole study: In the newly diagnosed Graves' disease group, patients had been taking antithyroid drugs for less than 3 months. This study used TCR sequencing and RNA sequencing of peripheral blood to compare persistent Graves' disease patients against newly diagnosed Graves' disease patients. The study was conducted in China and was registered as a clinical trial. A total of roughly 33 samples were covered by TCR sequencing, comprising roughly 13 persistent and around 20 newly diagnosed Graves' disease patients.

Trimming accounts for 6 bases at V and 1 base at J, while the number of junction bases matched to no gene is 11. The germline V gene supplies CDR1 SNHLY and CDR2 FYNNEI. Taken from cysteine to phenylalanine, the CDR3 has 17 residues. Only the CDR3 DNA is retained, 51 bases long and in frame from the first base. Study-wide findings and limitations: Sequencing and analysis were restricted to the TCR beta chain. The authors noted that the small sample size was a limitation that may lower accuracy. Preferential use of TRBV28, TRBJ1-2 and TRBJ2-5 was observed in persistent disease, whereas TRBV20-1 and TRBJ2-1 were favored in newly diagnosed disease. Persistent Graves' disease patients showed lower TCR Shannon entropy and fewer highly expanded clones than newly diagnosed patients, suggesting clonal expansion. A larger number of public clonotypes was shared among persistent patients (approximately 2,600) than among newly diagnosed patients (more than 850). Peripheral blood alone was examined, since thyroid tissue, which constituted the primary lesion, could not be accessed.

The library was generated by multiplex PCR. Sequencing used an Illumina HiSeq 4000. To build TCR beta libraries, CDR3 regions were amplified by Arm-PCR using iRepertoire HTBI primers. Before sequencing, the PCR products underwent gel purification. The study's processing was this. Gene usage analysis of CDR3 amino acid clonotypes relied on the 55 to 80 TRBV and 14 TRBJ segments identified across samples. COPE and FqMerger were used to merge the filtered high-quality paired reads into contigs. Contigs were aligned with BLAST to IMGT TRBV, TRBD and TRBJ reference genes, and CDR3 was defined per IMGT. Any clonotype with a frequency above 0.1% was classified as a highly expanded clone. Shannon entropy was used to measure repertoire diversity, and the Gini coefficient was used to measure V-J evenness. Clonotypes shared by more than one individual were considered public. TCRdb reprocessed the public reads (quality trimming at Q25 with fastp, clone calling with MiXCR) and kept in-frame beta chains. Every entry covers one CDR3 protein and lists the most common genes and DNA from its rows. The V and J calls come from TCRdb's annotation, not from the publication. Recorded for this sample are fewer than 650,000 distinct CDR3 sequences; 15% to 20% of them occurred a single time. In total, the top ten clones hold more than 15% of the sample.

The sample's time point label, decoded: newly diagnosed GD, antithyroid drugs for less than 3 months. For both TCR sequencing and RNA sequencing, RNA was extracted from PBMCs in TRIzol. Graves' disease was diagnosed according to American Thyroid Association guidelines. Patients for the study were recruited at an endocrinology department in Xi'an, China. Each patient gave 7 to 9.5 milliliters of peripheral blood, collected in an EDTA anticoagulant tube. Ficoll Paque Plus density gradient separation was used to isolate PBMCs, and no additional T cell sorting was done. An Agilent 2100 Bioanalyzer and agarose gel were used to check RNA quality, and a NanoDrop 2000 was used to measure RNA concentration. This clonotype has at least ten counts. Its antigen has not been determined. Qualities for individual bases were not recorded, and no much larger clone is one base off. This same sample was also part of a study on T cells in Graves' hyperthyroidism and ophthalmopathy. The second paper further reports: Stable Graves' hyperthyroidism was defined as the absence of progression to ophthalmopathy over 18 months of follow-up. Hyperthyroidism patients were newly diagnosed, with disease duration under 2 months, and aged 18 to 65 years. The study excluded patients with uncontrolled infections, other autoimmune diseases, pregnancy or lactation. Diagnoses were established on the basis of clinical symptoms, serum thyroxine and TRAb, thyroid ultrasound, and orbital computed tomography. The TCR CDR3 was subjected to a first round of RT-PCR using the HTBI primer set and the Qiagen OneStep RT-PCR kit. Most expanded thyroid clonotypes (frequency above 0.001) were also detected in blood, suggesting blood repertoires may reflect thyroid immune responses. Ophthalmopathy was separated from stable hyperthyroidism by a 13 V-J signature model, with over 85% sensitivity and roughly 81% specificity obtained in cross-validation and 80%/75% obtained in testing. In validation, progression to ophthalmopathy was predicted by the model with nearly 71% sensitivity and 72% to 80% specificity, a median of 6.5 months before onset. To identify TCR V-J signatures that set the groups apart, the researchers used a discovery cohort of about a hundred patients, made up of some 41 with Graves' ophthalmopathy and about 60 with stable Graves' hyperthyroidism. Prospective prediction of ophthalmopathy was tested in an independent validation cohort consisting of 18 hyperthyroidism patients and more than 15 patients who later progressed to ophthalmopathy. The 75 to 100 discovery patients were divided at random into training and test sets in a 7:3 ratio. Thyroid tissue and blood T-cell repertoires from six Graves' hyperthyroidism patients were also compared in the study. Once sampling was done, hyperthyroidism patients were given methimazole at a starting dose of 30 mg daily, whereas ophthalmopathy patients were given high-dose intravenous methylprednisolone. Libraries were constructed in a second round of multiplex PCR, after which size selection and purification were performed. Sequencing of the libraries was done on an Illumina HiSeq2000 using paired-end 100 bp reads. SOAPnuke was used to process the raw data, with reads discarded if the reads contained adapters or uncalled bases, had a mean Phred below 15, or lacked an exact constant-primer or identifier match. COPE v1.2.5 was used to merge high-quality paired reads, and clonotypes were defined as unique nucleotide sequences. MiTCR v1.1 was used to align clonotypes to the IMGT TRBV, TRBD and TRBJ reference segments. Only V-J combinations with frequency above 0.0001, covering roughly 99% of repertoires, were analysed. A TCS score was defined as the ratio of F50 (clonal expansion) to E x V (chaos), with BLOSUM62-based TCRdist applied between CDR3 peptides within each V-J. Welch's t-statistics and random forest reduced roughly 540 V-J features to 13, which were used in a naive Bayes classifier (R e1071). Sample size was not statistically predetermined, and investigators were not blinded to group allocation. The paper reports TCR Vbeta CDR3 sequencing of roughly 140 peripheral blood samples: 40 to 45 ophthalmopathy, 70 to 85 hyperthyroidism and approximately 17 progressor patients.

This TCR came from a young woman with Graves disease. Donor details come from another sample of the same person, matched by shared clones. The sequencing used peripheral blood mononuclear cells (PBMCs), collected at new diagnosis, from a patient treated with antithyroid drugs. The chain is encoded by TRBV2 joined to TRBJ2-1; TRBD1 lines up with 8 middle nucleotides. Here is the DNA: TGTGCCAGCAGGCCGCAGGGGGCTGGCTATTCCTACAATGAGCAGTTCTTC. Translated, it gives CASRPQGAGYSYNEQFF. The reference TRBV2 and TRBJ2-1 proteins fill in what lies around the CDR3, so the full variable domain reads EPEVTQTPSHQVTQMGQEVILRCVPISNHLYFYWYRQILGQKVEFLVSFYNNEISEKSEIFDDQFSVERPDGSNFTLKIRSTKLEDSAMYFCASRPQGAGYSYNEQFFGPGTRLTVL.